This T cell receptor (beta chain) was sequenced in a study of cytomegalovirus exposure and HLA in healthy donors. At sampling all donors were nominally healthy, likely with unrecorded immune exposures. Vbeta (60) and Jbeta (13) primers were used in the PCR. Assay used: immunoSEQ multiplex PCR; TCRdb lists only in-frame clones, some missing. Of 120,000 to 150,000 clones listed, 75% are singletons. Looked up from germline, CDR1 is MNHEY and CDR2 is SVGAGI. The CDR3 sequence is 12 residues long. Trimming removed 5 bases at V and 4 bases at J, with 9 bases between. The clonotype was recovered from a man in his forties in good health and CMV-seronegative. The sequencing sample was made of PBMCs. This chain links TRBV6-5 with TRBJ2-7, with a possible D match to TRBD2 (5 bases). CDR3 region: CASSDGNYEQYF. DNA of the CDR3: TGTGCCAGCAGTGACGGGAATTACGAGCAGTACTTC.